These 31 T cell receptor beta chains share one sample of origin, sequenced in a study of T cells in Graves' hyperthyroidism and ophthalmopathy. TCR beta CDR3 regions were amplified from RNA transcripts. Primed by the HTBI set, a first-round RT-PCR was run on the TCR CDR3. TCRdb analysed the multiplex PCR reads with MiXCR anew, one entry per CDR3 protein. Among under 350,000 distinct CDR3 sequences, approximately 14% were seen once, and the ten largest hold 7% to 9%. Sequencing was done on a sample of blood. The origin of the receptors is a woman between 40 and 55 years old with Graves' hyperthyroidism.

Turning to this clonotype: A junction boundary mismatches the germline segment, possibly from a read error. This rearrangement joins TRBV10-3 to TRBJ2-4, with a weak D call TRBD1 (6 bases). This CDR3 region has 13 residues. Germline V lookup: CDR1 ENHRY, CDR2 SYGVKD. DNA of the CDR3: TGTGCCATCAGAGGACAGTTTTGGGACATTCAGCACTTC. This sequence encodes CAIRGQFWDIQHF.

This clonotype was observed at least ten times. This chain joins TRBV24-1 and TRBJ2-1; TRBD2 aligns across 8 bases. After removal of 5 bases from V and 8 bases from J, the junction contained 7 bases not matched to a gene. The germline CDR1 and CDR2 sequences are KGHDR and SFDVKD. This CDR3 region has 14 residues. CDR3 nucleotide sequence: TGTGCCACCAGTGTGACGGGAGGGCCATATGAGCAGTTCTTC. This sequence encodes CATSVTGGPYEQFF.

This clonotype showed up many times. The chain is built from TRBV6-1 and TRBJ1-1; 7 bases fit TRBD1. CDR3 length: 16 amino acids. J gave up 4 bases and V 5 bases, and 13 bases lay outside the gene matches. Per germline, CDR1 MNHNS and CDR2 SASEGT. The CDR3: CASSSDRASRGTEAFF. The CDR3 coding sequence is TGTGCCAGCAGTTCTGACAGGGCCTCGAGAGGCACTGAAGCTTTCTTT.

This clonotype was counted ten times or more. The rearrangement uses TRBV12-3 or TRBV12-4 and TRBJ2-3, with 9 bases matching TRBD2. The CDR3 runs to 15 residues. Trimming removed 4 bases from V and 3 bases from J; junction bases left unmatched: 5. The CDR3 reads CASSYIAGATDTQYF. The CDR3 nucleotides are TGTGCCAGCAGTTATATAGCGGGAGCAACAGATACGCAGTATTTT.

This clonotype was observed many times. This sequence joins TRBV11-2 and TRBJ2-7; the D is unclear. The CDR3 covers 14 residues. Trimming shortened V by 4 bases and J by 3 bases, and 13 bases separated the two germline ends. Germline V gene sequence: CDR1 SGHAT, CDR2 FQNNGV. Here the CDR3 DNA reads TGTGCCAGCAGCTCCAACCCCTCGGGCTACGAGCAGTACTTC. This gives the protein CASSSNPSGYEQYF.

This clonotype was recorded many times. J is TRBJ1-5 and V is TRBV19; no reliable D call. The CDR3 spans 17 residues. Germline assignment: CDR1 LNHDA and CDR2 SQIVND (reference sequence). V shed 0 bases and J shed 2 bases, with 14 bases lying between them. Here the CDR3 DNA reads TGTGCCAGTAGTATAGATATTCGATTTTTGGGCAATCAGCCCCAGCATTTT. Encoded protein: CASSIDIRFLGNQPQHF.

Many counts were recorded for this clonotype. This chain uses TRBV2 with TRBJ1-2, with D maybe TRBD1 (6 bases). Between the trimmed V and J ends, which lost 4 bases and 8 bases, there was a span of 14 bases. Germline V lookup: CDR1 SNHLY, CDR2 FYNNEI. CDR3 length: 13 residues. The CDR3 sequence is CASSGPGARGYTF. The CDR3 DNA reads as TGTGCCAGCAGTGGCCCGGGGGCGAGAGGCTACACCTTC.

This clonotype was seen ten or more times. The chain is built from TRBV11-2 and TRBJ2-1; the D gene is possibly TRBD2 (6 bases). Trimming removed 0 bases at V and 2 bases at J, with 8 bases between. The CDR3 covers 15 residues. Per the germline V gene, CDR1 is SGHAT and CDR2 is FQNNGV. The DNA of the CDR3 is TGTGCCAGCAGCTTAGAGCGGGATGCCTACAATGAGCAGTTCTTC. Protein: CASSLERDAYNEQFF.

This clonotype was found once. This chain links TRBV12-3 or TRBV12-4 with TRBJ2-7; 11 positions agree with TRBD1. This CDR3 spans 14 amino acids. The trim removed 6 bases at V and 10 bases at J, leaving 11 bases unmatched. The CDR3 region has the DNA TGTGCCAGCAGCCCTCCGGGACAGGGGGGGGATCAGTACTTC. Translating it yields CASSPPGQGGDQYF.

This clonotype was counted many times. The chain uses TRBV5-5 and TRBJ2-5; 9 bases map to TRBD2. The length of the CDR3 is 13 residues. V shed 9 bases, J shed 2 bases, and the junction held 5 bases outside the gene matches. Per the germline V gene, CDR1 is SGHKS and CDR2 is YYEKEE (reference sequence). CDR3 sequence (DNA): TGTGCCACAAGACTAGCGGTACAAGAGACCCAGTACTTC. Its translation is CATRLAVQETQYF.

This clonotype was detected many times. This sequence joins TRBV6-1 and TRBJ1-1, with a weak D call TRBD1 (5 bases). Germline assignment: CDR1 MNHNS and CDR2 SASEGT. The V and J ends lost 5 bases and 5 bases respectively, with 12 bases between them. The CDR3 has 13 residues. The CDR3 protein is CASSYNKGTEAFF. CDR3 nucleotides: TGTGCCAGCAGTTACAATAAGGGGACTGAAGCTTTCTTT.

This clonotype showed up many times. The chain joins TRBV11-2 to TRBJ2-3; 8 positions match TRBD1. The V and J ends lost 5 bases and 6 bases, in that order; junction bases with no gene match: 1. CDR1 is SGHAT and CDR2 is FQNNGV in the germline V gene. The CDR3 covers 12 residues. The CDR3 sequence is CASSRQGDTQYF. In DNA, the CDR3 is TGTGCCAGCAGCCGACAGGGGGATACGCAGTATTTT.

This clonotype has a count of ten or more. The chain recombines TRBV6-1 with TRBJ2-1; 9 bases match TRBD2. V shed 5 bases, J shed 2 bases, and the junction held 7 bases outside the gene matches. Germline loops: CDR1 MNHNS, CDR2 SASEGT. This CDR3 is 16 amino acids long. CDR3 sequence: CASSYRASGAYNEQFF. The CDR3, as DNA: TGTGCCAGCAGTTACCGGGCTAGCGGGGCCTACAATGAGCAGTTCTTC.

This clonotype was found many times. The J gene is TRBJ2-1, the V gene TRBV28; TRBD2 aligns across 8 bases. The length of the CDR3 is 16 residues. The V and J ends lost 3 bases and 2 bases, in that order; junction bases with no gene match: 6. In germline, CDR1 is MDHEN, CDR2 SYDVKM. Here the CDR3 DNA reads TGTGCCAGCAGTTTCCGACGGGAGGGTCCCTACAATGAGCAGTTCTTC. Residues: CASSFRREGPYNEQFF.

The chain is built from TRBV27 and TRBJ2-2; D may match TRBD1 or TRBD2 (5 bases each). CDR1 is MNHEY and CDR2 is SMNVEV in the germline V gene (reference sequence). This CDR3 is 17 amino acids long. V was cut by 1 base and J by 5 bases, with 17 bases left in between. CDR3 nucleotides: TGTGCCAGCAGTTTATGGACTTCTCGAGGACATACCGGGGAGCTGTTTTTT. This encodes CASSLWTSRGHTGELFF.

The chain has TRBV6-1 and TRBJ2-1; no definite D call. CDR3 length: 15 residues. Germline V CDR1 and CDR2: MNHNS, SASEGT. The V gene lost 4 bases and the J gene lost 0 bases, with 10 bases spanning the gap. For the CDR3, the DNA is TGTGCCAGCAGTGGACTTTTAGTCTCCTACAATGAGCAGTTCTTC. Its translation is CASSGLLVSYNEQFF.

The CDR3 loop is CSVLDRGRISEKLFF. CDR3 in DNA: TGCAGCGTATTGGACAGGGGGCGGATAAGCGAAAAACTGTTTTTT. The chain links TRBV29-1 to TRBJ1-4; TRBD1 matches at 11 bases. The CDR3 is 15 amino acids. V lost 6 bases to trimming and J lost 8 bases; unmatched junction nucleotides: 11. Per germline, CDR1 SQVTM and CDR2 ANQGSEA. The variable domain in full, with the rest retrieved from reference TRBV29-1 and TRBJ1-4, is SAVISQKPSRDICQRGTSLTIQCQVDSQVTMMFWYRQQPGQSLTLIATANQGSEATYESGFVIDKFPISRPNLTFSTLTVSNMSPEDSSIYLCSVLDRGRISEKLFFGSGTQLSVL.

This clonotype was counted at least ten times. The chain joins TRBV9 to TRBJ2-3; 9 bases map to TRBD1. The CDR3 spans 15 residues. Per the germline V gene, CDR1 is SGDLS and CDR2 is YYNGEE. The trim removed 2 bases at V and 0 bases at J, leaving 1 base unmatched. CDR3 region: CASSVTGGSTDTQYF. The DNA of the CDR3 is TGTGCCAGCAGCGTGACAGGGGGGAGCACAGATACGCAGTATTTT.

About this clonotype: A much bigger clone sits one base away, suggesting this may be a read error. The chain joins TRBV9 to TRBJ1-1; D gene uncertain. Per the germline V gene, CDR1 is SGDLS and CDR2 is YYNGEE. This CDR3 has 14 residues. CDR3 DNA: TGTGCCAGCGCTAAGGAAGGTTCGAACACTGAAGCTCTCTTT. Protein sequence: CASAKEGSNTEALF.

The chain combines TRBV7-9 with TRBJ1-1; D not certain. Germline assignment: CDR1 SEHNR and CDR2 FQNEAQ (reference sequence). The CDR3 consists of 13 residues. Trimming stripped 3 bases from V and 4 bases from J, with 9 bases between. This CDR3 is CASSFGESTEAFF. For the CDR3, the DNA is TGTGCCAGCAGCTTTGGGGAGAGCACTGAAGCTTTCTTT.

This clonotype was seen ten or more times. The chain combines TRBV5-6 with TRBJ2-2; TRBD1 agrees at 9 bases. Germline-derived CDR1 and CDR2 are SGHDT and YYEEEE. V gave up 1 base and J gave up 2 bases; unmatched junction bases: 0. The CDR3 contains 15 residues. DNA of the CDR3: TGTGCCAGCAGCTTGACAGGGGGCAACACCGGGGAGCTGTTTTTT. It encodes CASSLTGGNTGELFF.

The sample holds many counts of this clonotype. CDR3 region: CASSTGLDTEAFF. CDR3 coding DNA: TGTGCCAGCAGTACAGGGTTGGACACTGAAGCTTTCTTT. The J gene is TRBJ1-1, the V gene TRBV2, with D maybe TRBD1 (6 bases). The CDR3 runs 13 residues. Deletions cut 5 bases from V and 3 bases from J, with 10 bases between. In germline, CDR1 is SNHLY, CDR2 FYNNEI.

This clonotype was seen only once. The chain couples TRBV27 to TRBJ1-2; TRBD1 matches at 9 bases. From germline, CDR1 is MNHEY and CDR2 SMNVEV (reference sequence). Trimming removed 3 bases from V and 6 bases from J; junction bases left unmatched: 8. The CDR3 sequence is 15 residues long. This CDR3 is CASSFVGQGGNGYTF. The CDR3, as DNA: TGTGCCAGCAGTTTTGTGGGACAGGGCGGGAATGGCTACACCTTC.

V usage is TRBV6-1 and J usage is TRBJ1-1, with 10 bases identical to TRBD1. With V trimmed by 5 bases and J by 5 bases, 5 bases remained unmatched. The germline CDR1 and CDR2 sequences are MNHNS and SASEGT. This CDR3 is built from 14 residues. The CDR3 sequence is CASSIRTGGTEAFF. CDR3 in DNA: TGTGCCAGCAGTATACGGACAGGGGGAACTGAAGCTTTCTTT.

This clonotype was picked up many times. The chain is built from TRBV7-8 and TRBJ2-7; D is possibly TRBD1 (5 bases). Germline CDR1 is SGHVS and CDR2 is FQNEAQ. This CDR3 is built from 12 residues. V gave up 2 bases and J gave up 5 bases, with 7 bases separating them. The CDR3 sequence is CASSLSRDEQYF. Written as DNA, the CDR3 is TGTGCCAGCAGCTTATCCAGGGACGAGCAGTACTTC.

This clonotype has a count of ten or more. V gene TRBV6-5 combines with J gene TRBJ2-3; 7 bases map to TRBD2. After removal of 1 base from V and 5 bases from J, the junction contained 12 bases not matched to a gene. Germline-derived CDR1 and CDR2 are MNHEY and SVGAGI. This CDR3 has 17 residues. The CDR3 region has the DNA TGTGCCAGCAGTTACTTACTAGCGCCCCGGTCGTTAGATACGCAGTATTTT. Protein: CASSYLLAPRSLDTQYF.

This clonotype appeared many times. V usage is TRBV2 and J usage is TRBJ2-7; D gene unclear. The germline V gene encodes CDR1 SNHLY and CDR2 FYNNEI. V gave up 1 base and J gave up 3 bases, with 7 bases separating them. The CDR3 is 13 residues long. In DNA form, the CDR3 reads TGTGCCAGCAGTGAAGGGGCCTACTACGAGCAGTACTTC. The encoded protein is CASSEGAYYEQYF. Combining the CDR3 with reference TRBV2 and TRBJ2-7 gives the whole variable domain EPEVTQTPSHQVTQMGQEVILRCVPISNHLYFYWYRQILGQKVEFLVSFYNNEISEKSEIFDDQFSVERPDGSNFTLKIRSTKLEDSAMYFCASSEGAYYEQYFGPGTRLTVT.

This clonotype was found many times. V usage is TRBV2 and J usage is TRBJ1-2, with 10 bases aligning to TRBD1. V lost 6 bases, J lost 8 bases, and 9 bases stayed unmatched. Germline CDR1 is SNHLY and CDR2 is FYNNEI. CDR3 length equals 14 residues. The CDR3 DNA follows: TGTGCCAGCAGCCGGGACAGGGGATCTCGAGGCTACACCTTC. This encodes CASSRDRGSRGYTF.

In this sample, this clonotype turned up many times. The chain carries TRBV7-2 and TRBJ2-1, with D maybe TRBD2 (6 bases). The germline CDR1 and CDR2 sequences are SGHTA and FQGNSA. The CDR3 consists of 16 residues. V gave up 1 base and J gave up 7 bases, with 17 bases separating them. CDR3: CASSLDGPGVRNEQFF. In nucleotides, the CDR3 is TGTGCCAGCAGCTTAGACGGTCCGGGAGTAAGAAATGAGCAGTTCTTC.

This clonotype was counted many times. The chain recombines TRBV12-3 or TRBV12-4 with TRBJ1-5, with D unclear. The CDR3 loop spans 14 amino acids. V dropped 3 bases and J dropped 7 bases, with 13 bases sitting between them. The CDR3 is CASSFRTSRQPQHF. CDR3 nucleotides: TGTGCCAGCAGTTTTAGGACCTCCAGGCAGCCCCAGCATTTT.

This chain links TRBV29-1 with TRBJ1-5; D is possibly TRBD1 (5 bases). This CDR3 has 14 residues. The germline V gene has CDR1 SQVTM and CDR2 ANQGSEA. V shed 3 bases and J shed 1 base, with 10 bases lying between them. CDR3 in amino acids: CSVEVGGSNQPQHF. The CDR3 DNA reads TGCAGCGTTGAGGTGGGGGGGAGCAATCAGCCCCAGCATTTT.